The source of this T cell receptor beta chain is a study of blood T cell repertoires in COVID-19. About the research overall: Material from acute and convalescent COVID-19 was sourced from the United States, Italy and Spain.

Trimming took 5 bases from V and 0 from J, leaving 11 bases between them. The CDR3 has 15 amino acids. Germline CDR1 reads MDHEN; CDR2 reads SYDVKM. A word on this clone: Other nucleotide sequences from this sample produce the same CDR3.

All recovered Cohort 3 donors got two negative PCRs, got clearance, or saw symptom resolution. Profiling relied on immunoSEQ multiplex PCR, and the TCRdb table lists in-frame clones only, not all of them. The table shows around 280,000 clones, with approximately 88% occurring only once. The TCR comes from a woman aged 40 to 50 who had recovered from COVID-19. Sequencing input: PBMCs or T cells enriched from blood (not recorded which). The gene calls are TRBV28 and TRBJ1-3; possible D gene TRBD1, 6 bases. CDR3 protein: CASSPQGLSGNTIYF. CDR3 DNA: TGTGCCAGCAGTCCCCAGGGGCTCTCTGGAAACACCATATATTTT.